The 22 T cell receptor beta chains in this list originate from one sample, sequenced in a study of cytomegalovirus exposure and HLA in healthy donors. PCR primers comprised 60 Vbeta and 13 Jbeta primers. The data were produced by immunoSEQ multiplex PCR, yet TCRdb's version contains in-frame clones alone and is incomplete. Found here are around 34,000 clones; the top ten clones hold about 1.9%. Sequencing was performed on PBMCs. The receptors stem from a woman aged 40 to 49 in good health and CMV-seropositive.

The chain combines TRBV19 with TRBJ1-5; possibly TRBD1 for D (5 bases). CDR1 and CDR2 from the germline V gene are LNHDA and SQIVND (reference sequence). The CDR3 loop spans 16 amino acids. With 0 bases removed from V and 7 bases from J, the gap between germline ends came to 16 bases. The CDR3 reads CASSIDLIQGGQPQHF. CDR3 DNA: TGTGCCAGTAGTATAGATCTAATCCAGGGAGGGCAGCCCCAGCATTTT.

The chain uses TRBV28 and TRBJ2-6; tentative D call: TRBD2 (5 bases). The CDR3 is made up of 16 amino acids. V was pared by 4 bases and J by 2 bases, with 12 bases between. Germline V gene sequence: CDR1 MDHEN, CDR2 SYDVKM. The CDR3: CASSSPGLAGANVLTF. CDR3 DNA: TGTGCCAGCAGTTCCCCAGGACTTGCTGGGGCCAACGTCCTGACTTTC.

The chain couples TRBV30 to TRBJ2-1; 9 nucleotides agree with TRBD2. Germline V gene data show CDR1 as GTSNPN and CDR2 as SVGIG (reference sequence). Losses at the gene ends were 5 bases for V and 9 bases for J; bases not matched to a gene: 5. The CDR3 has 12 amino acids. The CDR3 is CAWGTSRGEQFF. The CDR3 region has the DNA TGTGCCTGGGGGACTAGCAGGGGTGAGCAGTTCTTC.

The J gene is TRBJ2-2, the V gene TRBV4-2; tentatively, D is TRBD2 (6 bases). CDR3 length: 16 amino acids. Germline lookup yields CDR1 LGHNA and CDR2 YNFKEQ. Trimming took 4 bases from V and 2 from J, leaving 14 bases between them. The CDR3 loop is CASSPSQGTNTGELFF. The CDR3 bases are TGTGCCAGCAGCCCAAGTCAAGGGACTAACACCGGGGAGCTGTTTTTT.

The chain joins TRBV29-1 to TRBJ2-1; tentative D call: TRBD2 (5 bases). The CDR3 runs 13 residues. The germline gives CDR1 SQVTM, CDR2 ANQGSEA. Trimming shortened V by 8 bases and J by 0 bases, and 11 bases separated the two germline ends. Written as DNA, the CDR3 is TGCAGCTCTTGGGAGAGCTCCTACAATGAGCAGTTCTTC. This translates into CSSWESSYNEQFF.

V gene TRBV5-6 combines with J gene TRBJ1-1; TRBD1 aligns across 12 bases. V was clipped by 2 bases and J by 8 bases; unmatched bases: 7. CDR1 is SGHDT, CDR2 YYEEEE, per germline. This CDR3 comprises 15 residues. The CDR3 nucleotides read TGTGCCAGCAGCTTCCGGGACAGGGGGCAAATCGAAGCTTTCTTT. Translation gives CASSFRDRGQIEAFF.

The rearrangement joins TRBV28 to TRBJ1-2; D call uncertain. Germline V gene data show CDR1 as MDHEN and CDR2 as SYDVKM. This CDR3 contains 20 residues. The ends were cut back, 8 bases at V and 2 bases at J, with 33 bases in the middle. Here the CDR3 reads CASYNVKLGILESGNYGYTF. The CDR3 bases are TGTGCCAGCTACAACGTCAAACTCGGGATTCTGGAGAGTGGGAACTATGGCTACACCTTC.

The chain has TRBV6-1 and TRBJ2-7, with a tentative D call TRBD1 (5 bases). Germline assignment: CDR1 MNHNS and CDR2 SASEGT. The CDR3 length is 14 residues. V was cut by 0 bases and J by 3 bases, with 9 bases left in between. The CDR3 DNA is TGTGCCAGCAGTGAAGCACCAGGGCTCTACGAGCAGTACTTC. This encodes CASSEAPGLYEQYF.

The rearrangement uses TRBV4-1 and TRBJ1-5; D gene uncertain. The germline CDR1 and CDR2 sequences are MGHRA and YSYEKL. V was clipped by 1 base and J by 2 bases, with 12 bases between them. CDR3 length: 16 amino acids. The CDR3 loop reads CASSQVMTRGNQPQHF. The CDR3 DNA is TGCGCCAGCAGCCAAGTAATGACGAGGGGCAATCAGCCCCAGCATTTT.

This sequence joins TRBV19 and TRBJ2-1; 7 bases line up with TRBD1. Trimming took 3 bases from V and 4 from J; bases not matched to a gene: 6. CDR3 length: 15 amino acids. Per germline, CDR1 LNHDA and CDR2 SQIVND (reference sequence). DNA for the CDR3: TGTGCCAGTAGTATGAGGACAGGTGCGTACAATGAGCAGTTCTTC. It translates to CASSMRTGAYNEQFF.

V usage is TRBV18 and J usage is TRBJ2-3; D is possibly TRBD2 (5 bases). The CDR3 extends over 12 amino acids. V lost 3 bases and J lost 5, with 6 bases in between. The germline V gene has CDR1 KGHSH and CDR2 LQKENI. Here the CDR3 reads CASSPAGDTQYF. The CDR3 coding sequence is TGTGCCAGCTCACCTGCGGGAGATACGCAGTATTTT.

This chain uses TRBV5-6 with TRBJ1-1, with D unresolved. Trimming took 1 base from V and 3 from J, leaving 19 bases between them. Per the germline V gene, CDR1 is SGHDT and CDR2 is YYEEEE. This CDR3 spans 17 amino acids. The CDR3 protein is CASSLLSGLKVDTEAFF. The CDR3 DNA follows: TGTGCCAGCAGCTTGTTATCCGGGTTAAAGGTGGACACTGAAGCTTTCTTT.

V and J are TRBV7-2 and TRBJ1-1; D gene uncertain. The CDR3 loop spans 13 amino acids. Trimming cost V 1 base and J 2 bases, with 5 bases left between them. Germline CDR1 is SGHTA and CDR2 is FQGNSA. This CDR3 reads CASSLVVNTEAFF. The CDR3 region has the DNA TGTGCCAGCAGCTTAGTTGTAAACACTGAAGCTTTCTTT.

V usage is TRBV2 and J usage is TRBJ1-1; D gene ambiguous. In germline, CDR1 is SNHLY, CDR2 FYNNEI. The CDR3 length is 13 residues. The V end was cut by 7 bases, the J end by 5 bases, with 14 bases between. The CDR3 protein is CASTSGEGTEAFF. The CDR3 nucleotides are TGTGCCAGCACTTCGGGTGAAGGTACTGAAGCTTTCTTT. The full variable domain, with the rest looked up from reference TRBV2 and TRBJ1-1, is EPEVTQTPSHQVTQMGQEVILRCVPISNHLYFYWYRQILGQKVEFLVSFYNNEISEKSEIFDDQFSVERPDGSNFTLKIRSTKLEDSAMYFCASTSGEGTEAFFGQGTRLTVV.

V is TRBV7-2 and J is TRBJ2-7; 7 positions agree with TRBD2. V shed 0 bases, J shed 4 bases, and the junction held 6 bases outside the gene matches. The CDR3 totals 15 residues. CDR1 is SGHTA, CDR2 FQGNSA, per germline. CDR3 bases: TGTGCCAGCAGCTTAGCCGAGACTAGCTTATACGAGCAGTACTTC. Protein: CASSLAETSLYEQYF. Filled out from reference TRBV7-2 and TRBJ2-7, the complete variable domain reads GAGVSQSPSNKVTEKGKDVELRCDPISGHTALYWYRQSLGQGLEFLIYFQGNSAPDKSGLPSDRFSAERTGGSVSTLTIQRTQQEDSAVYLCASSLAETSLYEQYFGPGTRLTVT.

The chain carries TRBV5-1 and TRBJ1-4; D not resolved. Germline V gene data show CDR1 as SGHRS and CDR2 as YFSETQ. V lost 0 bases and J lost 4, with 10 bases in between. The CDR3 covers 15 residues. CDR3: CASSLDPGVNEKLFF. The CDR3 DNA reads as TGCGCCAGCAGCTTGGATCCGGGTGTTAATGAAAAACTGTTTTTT.

The V call is TRBV6-5, the J call TRBJ1-3, with D uncertain. V lost 7 bases, J lost 0 bases, and 4 bases lay in between. The CDR3 has 12 amino acids. Germline V CDR1 and CDR2: MNHEY, SVGAGI. CDR3: CASTNSGNTIYF. The CDR3 nucleotides read TGTGCCAGCACAAACTCTGGAAACACCATATATTTT.

The chain joins TRBV28 to TRBJ1-5; TRBD1 agrees at 10 bases. Trimming took 2 bases from V and 3 from J; bases not matched to a gene: 7. The CDR3 spans 17 residues. Germline CDR1 MDHEN, CDR2 SYDVKM. The DNA for the CDR3 is TGTGCCAGCAGTTTAAAGCGACAGGGGGCGTCCAATCAGCCCCAGCATTTT. This translates into CASSLKRQGASNQPQHF.

The chain has TRBV5-4 and TRBJ2-5; D ambiguous. Looked up from germline, CDR1 is SGHNT and CDR2 is YYREEE (reference sequence). The CDR3 runs to 14 residues. V gave up 1 base and J gave up 3 bases, with 10 bases separating them. The CDR3 reads CASSLYDLEETQYF. The DNA for the CDR3 is TGTGCCAGCAGCTTGTATGACTTAGAAGAGACCCAGTACTTC.

The chain uses TRBV5-1 and TRBJ1-1; no clear D gene. Trimming removed 0 bases at V and 6 bases at J, with 12 bases between. Germline CDR1 SGHRS, CDR2 YFSETQ. The CDR3 is 14 residues long. In nucleotides, the CDR3 is TGCGCCAGCAGCTTGGCCGAGGTAGGCGCTGAAGCTTTCTTT. Residues: CASSLAEVGAEAFF.

The genes are TRBV4-3 and TRBJ2-1; 7 bases are shared with TRBD2. Trimming at V came to 5 bases and at J to 5 bases, leaving 9 bases not matched to a gene. CDR1 LGHNA and CDR2 YSLEER come from the germline V gene. This CDR3 contains 15 residues. CDR3 residues: CASSSDSGPNNEQFF. For the CDR3, the DNA is TGCGCCAGCAGCTCGGATAGCGGGCCGAACAATGAGCAGTTCTTC.

This chain's CDR3 is CASSPSGGTEGQPQHF. The CDR3 DNA reads TGTGCCAGCTCACCTTCAGGGGGCACCGAAGGTCAGCCCCAGCATTTT. V is TRBV18 and J is TRBJ1-5; 8 nucleotides agree with TRBD1. With 3 bases clipped from V and 6 bases from J, the junction kept 10 bases outside the gene matches. Looked up from germline, CDR1 is KGHSH and CDR2 is LQKENI. There are 16 residues in the CDR3.